A single sample is the source of the 21 T cell receptor beta chains below, sequenced in a study of blood T cell repertoires in COVID-19. Sequencing used immunoSEQ multiplex PCR; TCRdb keeps in-frame clones, though not all of them. Of 150,000 to 200,000 clones in the sample, roughly 77% were seen once. Sequenced input: peripheral blood. These TCRs come from a woman aged 80 or over with COVID-19, enrolled during active disease.

This clone appeared a few times. The chain uses TRBV9 and TRBJ2-7, with 9 bases aligning to TRBD2. CDR3 length: 16 residues. J was trimmed by 2 bases and V by 2 bases; bases with no gene match: 8. The germline CDR1 and CDR2 sequences are SGDLS and YYNGEE. This chain's CDR3 is CASSVGSGGTPYEQYF. The CDR3, as DNA: TGTGCCAGCAGCGTCGGTAGCGGGGGAACCCCCTACGAGCAGTACTTC.

V is TRBV7-9 and J is TRBJ2-2, with 7 bases fitting TRBD1. This CDR3 has 14 residues. In germline, CDR1 is SEHNR, CDR2 FQNEAQ (reference sequence). Trimming at V came to 6 bases and at J to 7 bases, leaving 8 bases not matched to a gene. The CDR3, as DNA: TGTGCCAGCAGATCCTCGACAGGGTTCGGGGAGCTGTTTTTT. The encoded protein is CASRSSTGFGELFF.

The chain combines TRBV4-1 with TRBJ1-2, with D possibly being TRBD1 (6 bases). Looked up from germline, CDR1 is MGHRA and CDR2 is YSYEKL. The CDR3 is 15 amino acids. V dropped 4 bases and J dropped 2 bases, with 14 bases sitting between them. For the CDR3, the DNA is TGCGCCAGCAGCCGGGGCGCAGGACAGAACTATGGCTACACCTTC. It yields the protein CASSRGAGQNYGYTF.

V gene TRBV27 combines with J gene TRBJ1-2; D is ambiguous. The CDR3 loop spans 14 amino acids. Germline-derived CDR1 and CDR2 are MNHEY and SMNVEV (reference sequence). V was trimmed by 4 bases and J by 4 bases, leaving 13 bases between them. The CDR3 here is CASSYLPGSYGYTF. CDR3 nucleotide sequence: TGTGCCAGCAGTTACCTACCAGGTAGCTATGGCTACACCTTC.

CDR3 nucleotides: TGTGCCACTACGGGGGGCGGGAGGGGCACAGATACGCAGTATTTT. Translating it yields CATTGGGRGTDTQYF. This rearrangement joins TRBV19 to TRBJ2-3, with 9 bases lining up with TRBD2. Germline V CDR1 and CDR2: LNHDA, SQIVND (reference sequence). The CDR3 is 15 amino acids. V was clipped by 10 bases and J by 1 base; unmatched bases: 9.

CDR3: CASSLDRGMNTEAFF. CDR3 nucleotides: TGTGCCAGCAGTTTGGACAGGGGTATGAACACTGAAGCTTTCTTT. The J gene is TRBJ1-1, the V gene TRBV27; 9 nucleotides align to TRBD1. V shed 3 bases and J 0 bases; nucleotides not matched to a gene: 2. Germline CDR1 MNHEY, CDR2 SMNVEV (reference sequence). This CDR3 region has 15 residues.

The rearrangement links TRBV7-2 to TRBJ2-1; 9 nucleotides agree with TRBD2. The ends lost 5 bases at V and 7 bases at J; junction bases unmatched: 15. This CDR3 has 17 amino acids. The germline gives CDR1 SGHTA, CDR2 FQGNSA. The CDR3 bases are TGTGCCAGCAGCGTTAATCCAGGAGCGGGGGGCTATAATGAGCAGTTCTTC. It specifies CASSVNPGAGGYNEQFF.

The CDR3 reads CASRLNQVNTEAFF. CDR3 sequence (DNA): TGCGCCAGCCGGCTCAACCAGGTGAACACTGAAGCTTTCTTT. The V call is TRBV5-1, the J call TRBJ1-1; the D is unclear. V lost 7 bases, J lost 0 bases, and 13 bases lay in between. This CDR3 spans 14 amino acids. Germline CDR1 SGHRS, CDR2 YFSETQ.

The genes are TRBV19 and TRBJ2-7, with D perhaps matching TRBD2 (6 bases). The V end lost 3 bases, the J end lost 6 bases, and 9 bases lay between the germline ends. The V gene's germline CDR1 is LNHDA and CDR2 SQIVND (reference sequence). This CDR3 comprises 12 residues. In DNA form, the CDR3 reads TGTGCCAGTAGTATTCTGGAGGGCGAGCAGTACTTC. Protein: CASSILEGEQYF.

This clone was seen ten or more times. V gene TRBV7-2 combines with J gene TRBJ2-1; 8 bases align to TRBD2. This CDR3 spans 15 amino acids. Germline V gene sequence: CDR1 SGHTA, CDR2 FQGNSA. V gave up 4 bases and J gave up 0 bases; unmatched junction bases: 2. CDR3 region: CASSSGTSSYNEQFF. The CDR3, as DNA: TGTGCCAGCAGCTCTGGGACTAGCTCCTACAATGAGCAGTTCTTC.

The chain is built from TRBV27 and TRBJ2-7; 8 bases fit TRBD1. The CDR3 is 13 amino acids. Germline V gives CDR1 MNHEY, CDR2 SMNVEV (reference sequence). Trimming removed 5 bases from V and 7 bases from J; junction bases left unmatched: 7. For the CDR3, the DNA is TGTGCCAGCAGTGGGACAGGAGACTATGAGCAGTACTTC. This translates into CASSGTGDYEQYF.

The chain links TRBV6-2 or TRBV6-3 to TRBJ2-2, with D possibly matching TRBD1 (6 bases). V was pared by 5 bases and J by 3 bases, with 13 bases between. From germline, CDR1 is MNHEY and CDR2 SVGEGT. This CDR3 spans 15 amino acids. CDR3 amino acids: CASSHRAGDTGELFF. For the CDR3, the DNA is TGTGCCAGCAGTCACAGGGCCGGCGACACCGGGGAGCTGTTTTTT.

This clone was seen only a few times. This chain joins TRBV7-2 and TRBJ2-7; 12 positions agree with TRBD1. With V trimmed by 5 bases and J by 1 base, 6 bases remained unmatched. This CDR3 has 16 amino acids. Germline values: CDR1 SGHTA, CDR2 FQGNSA. DNA for the CDR3: TGTGCCAGCAGCCCCGGGGACAGGGGGCCTTCCTACGAGCAGTACTTC. Residues: CASSPGDRGPSYEQYF.

J is TRBJ2-7 and V is TRBV25-1; TRBD1 matches 8 bases. The CDR3 extends over 15 amino acids. Germline values: CDR1 MGHDK, CDR2 SYGVNS. J lost 5 bases, V lost 1 base, and 7 bases had no gene match. The CDR3 loop is CASSEFRGRNHEQYF. Written as DNA, the CDR3 is TGTGCCAGCAGTGAATTCAGGGGGCGAAACCACGAGCAGTACTTC.

This chain joins TRBV19 and TRBJ2-1, with D possibly being TRBD1 (5 bases). CDR1 LNHDA and CDR2 SQIVND come from the germline V gene (reference sequence). V was shortened by 4 bases and J by 0 bases, with 16 bases between the two germline ends. This CDR3 is built from 17 residues. The CDR3, as DNA: TGTGCCAGTAGTAAGGGGCGAAGCGCCAGCTCCTACAATGAGCAGTTCTTC. This codes for CASSKGRSASSYNEQFF.

The chain joins TRBV27 to TRBJ2-1, with a possible D match to TRBD2 (6 bases). Germline V CDR1 and CDR2: MNHEY, SMNVEV (reference sequence). CDR3 size: 14 residues. Between the trimmed V and J ends, which lost 2 bases and 2 bases, there was a span of 7 bases. The CDR3 here is CASSLGGTYNEQFF. CDR3 nucleotide sequence: TGTGCCAGCAGTTTAGGCGGGACCTACAATGAGCAGTTCTTC.

The CDR3: CASSLGGSTGANVLTF. CDR3 nucleotides: TGTGCCAGCAGCTTAGGGGGCAGTACTGGGGCCAACGTCCTGACTTTC. This chain joins TRBV7-9 and TRBJ2-6, with D perhaps TRBD1 (5 bases). Trimming took off 1 base at V and 2 bases at J, with 9 bases between the two ends. Germline CDR1 SEHNR, CDR2 FQNEAQ (reference sequence). This CDR3 contains 16 residues.

V usage is TRBV12-2 and J usage is TRBJ2-1; the table's D call, TRBD1, has no DNA check behind it. TRBV12-2 constitutes a pseudogene. CDR3 size: 17 residues. The CDR3 reads CASRPAPRQGAIGEQFF. CDR3 nucleotide sequence: TGTGCAAGTCGCCCTGCCCCTCGACAGGGGGCGATTGGTGAGCAGTTCTTC.

This clone was detected once. This chain links TRBV2 with TRBJ2-1, with TRBD1 matching over 10 bases. The J segment lost 10 bases and the V segment lost 7 bases, leaving 19 bases of the junction unmatched. The germline gives CDR1 SNHLY, CDR2 FYNNEI. The CDR3 is 17 residues long. CDR3 DNA: TGTGCCAGCAAGTCTCAGCTTTCCGACAGGGGGCTAGGAGAGCAGTTCTTC. It codes for CASKSQLSDRGLGEQFF.

The rearrangement joins TRBV10-3 to TRBJ2-7; the D is unclear. Trimming shortened V by 5 bases and J by 3 bases, and 11 bases separated the two germline ends. CDR3 length: 13 residues. Germline V gives CDR1 ENHRY, CDR2 SYGVKD. The CDR3 DNA is TGTGCCATCAGTTCCCTTAATTTCTACGAGCAGTACTTC. Protein sequence: CAISSLNFYEQYF.

V and J are TRBV24-1 and TRBJ2-1, with D possibly matching TRBD2 (7 bases). The CDR3 length is 19 residues. V was pared by 3 bases and J by 4 bases, with 24 bases between. Germline V gives CDR1 KGHDR, CDR2 SFDVKD. CDR3 sequence reads: CATSDPSAGASPSYNEQFF. DNA for the CDR3: TGTGCCACCAGTGATCCCTCCGCGGGGGCCTCCCCGTCTTACAATGAGCAGTTCTTC.